The 24 T cell receptor beta chains presented below share a single source sample, sequenced in a study of patients and donors after allogeneic stem cell transplantation. TCRdb reprocessed the RT-PCR reads via MiXCR and lists one record per CDR3 protein. The repertoire includes roughly 200,000 distinct CDR3 sequences, about 38% of them detected once, and around a tenth sits in the top ten. Material: blood, either unsorted or a sorted T cell fraction (not recorded which). The receptors stem from a human donor who was either an allogeneic HSCT recipient or a stem cell or donor lymphocyte infusion donor (not recorded which). It is not recorded whose cells these are; they may come from a transplant donor.

V gene TRBV20-1 combines with J gene TRBJ1-4; no firm D call. V was trimmed by 3 bases and J by 8 bases, leaving 10 bases between them. This CDR3 is 12 amino acids long. From germline, CDR1 is DFQATT and CDR2 SNEGSKA (reference sequence). The CDR3 DNA reads TGCAGTGCTAGTGACATAGAGGAAAAACTGTTTTTT. As protein: CSASDIEEKLFF.

The gene calls are TRBV20-1 and TRBJ1-4; D gene ambiguous. Between the trimmed V and J ends, which lost 3 bases and 3 bases, there was a span of 8 bases. CDR1 DFQATT and CDR2 SNEGSKA come from the germline V gene (reference sequence). This CDR3 contains 13 residues. The CDR3 loop reads CSARIRPNEKLFF. The CDR3, as DNA: TGCAGTGCTAGGATCAGGCCTAATGAAAAACTGTTTTTT.

The rearrangement links TRBV27 to TRBJ2-1, with D unclear. Trimming removed 7 bases from V and 0 bases from J, with 16 bases in between. The CDR3 runs 16 residues. Germline V CDR1 and CDR2: MNHEY, SMNVEV (reference sequence). The CDR3 sequence: CASKRTRYLSYNEQFF. The CDR3 nucleotides read TGTGCCAGCAAACGTACCCGTTATCTCTCCTACAATGAGCAGTTCTTC.

This rearrangement joins TRBV4-3 to TRBJ2-3; D gene ambiguous. This CDR3 has 12 amino acids. Trimming left V 0 bases short and J 7 bases short, with 5 bases between. Germline V lookup: CDR1 LGHNA, CDR2 YSLEER. CDR3 amino acids: CASSQDQNTQYF. As DNA, the CDR3 is TGCGCCAGCAGCCAAGATCAAAATACGCAGTATTTT.

J is TRBJ2-3 and V is TRBV5-1; the match to TRBD1 covers 7 bases. There are 14 residues in the CDR3. The V gene end was trimmed by 2 bases and the J gene end by 4 bases; junction bases not matched to a gene: 4. The germline gives CDR1 SGHRS, CDR2 YFSETQ. The CDR3 nucleotides read TGCGCCAGCAGCTTTGACAGGGCCGCAGATACGCAGTATTTT. Its translation: CASSFDRAADTQYF.

This clonotype was detected a few times. The J gene is TRBJ2-1, the V gene TRBV9, with D tentatively TRBD2 (5 bases). The CDR3 has 18 amino acids. V was cut by 1 base and J by 0 bases, with 17 bases left in between. CDR1 is SGDLS, CDR2 YYNGEE, per germline. CDR3 residues: CASSVRGPGLASYNEQFF. The CDR3 bases are TGTGCCAGCAGCGTACGGGGTCCAGGACTGGCCTCCTACAATGAGCAGTTCTTC. Complete variable domain (other parts from reference TRBV9 and TRBJ2-1): DSGVTQTPKHLITATGQRVTLRCSPRSGDLSVYWYQQSLDQGLQFLIQYYNGEERAKGNILERFSAQQFPDLHSELNLSSLELGDSALYFCASSVRGPGLASYNEQFFGPGTRLTVL.

The V gene is TRBV12-3 or TRBV12-4, the J gene TRBJ2-3, with 8 positions matching TRBD1. CDR3 length equals 15 residues. Trimming removed 3 bases from V and 2 bases from J; junction bases left unmatched: 4. CDR3 region: CASSFGDRTTDTQYF. The CDR3 bases are TGTGCCAGCAGTTTCGGGGACAGGACCACAGATACGCAGTATTTT.

This clonotype was seen more than once but under ten times. J is TRBJ1-2 and V is TRBV20-1; 7 bases align to TRBD1. CDR1 and CDR2 (germline): DFQATT, SNEGSKA (reference sequence). CDR3 length: 14 amino acids. Unmatched junction bases numbered 5, after V lost 2 bases and J lost 2 bases. The CDR3 DNA reads TGCAGTGCTAGAACAAACAGGGGAAACTATGGCTACACCTTC. This gives the protein CSARTNRGNYGYTF.

This clonotype came up many times. The CDR3 DNA follows: TGTGCCAGCAGTCACAGGGCCGATACGCAGTATTTT. Protein product: CASSHRADTQYF. The chain carries TRBV28 and TRBJ2-3, with D possibly matching TRBD1 (6 bases). The V gene lost 5 bases and the J gene lost 6 bases, with 9 bases spanning the gap. The CDR3 consists of 12 residues. Germline assignment: CDR1 MDHEN and CDR2 SYDVKM.

In this sample, this clonotype turned up a few times. The chain joins TRBV6-6 to TRBJ2-5, with 12 bases identical to TRBD2. With 6 bases clipped from V and 4 bases from J, the junction kept 6 bases outside the gene matches. Per germline, CDR1 MNHNY and CDR2 SVGAGI (reference sequence). CDR3 size: 15 residues. The CDR3 spells CASRPGLAGRETQYF. The CDR3 DNA sequence: TGTGCCAGCAGACCCGGACTAGCGGGGAGAGAGACCCAGTACTTC.

This clonotype was counted a few times. The rearrangement joins TRBV12-3 or TRBV12-4 to TRBJ1-3; 12 bases are a match to TRBD1. This CDR3 has 18 amino acids. Trimming removed 5 bases from V and 3 bases from J; junction bases left unmatched: 11. The DNA of the CDR3 is TGTGCCAGCAGTGGGGACAGGGGGCTTCCGTCCTTTGGAAACACCATATATTTT. Amino acids: CASSGDRGLPSFGNTIYF.

This clonotype occurred a few times. This chain joins TRBV27 and TRBJ2-3, with 8 bases fitting TRBD2. V shed 7 bases and J 4 bases; nucleotides not matched to a gene: 10. This CDR3 comprises 15 residues. CDR1 is MNHEY, CDR2 SMNVEV, per germline (reference sequence). The CDR3 bases are TGTGCCAGCACCTTTAGCGGGGCTGCAGCAGATACGCAGTATTTT. This codes for CASTFSGAAADTQYF.

The chain carries TRBV10-3 and TRBJ1-2; TRBD1 aligns across 9 bases. Germline V gives CDR1 ENHRY, CDR2 SYGVKD. V was pared by 7 bases and J by 0 bases, with 3 bases of the junction left unmatched. The CDR3 consists of 14 residues. CDR3 DNA: TGTGCCATCACGGGACAGGGCGCTAACTATGGCTACACCTTC. It encodes CAITGQGANYGYTF.

The chain employs TRBV5-1 and TRBJ1-1, with D tentatively TRBD1 (5 bases). V gave up 7 bases and J gave up 0 bases, with 22 bases separating them. CDR3 length equals 17 residues. The germline V gene has CDR1 SGHRS and CDR2 YFSETQ. The CDR3 reads CASGDREGTFMNTEAFF. For the CDR3, the DNA is TGCGCCAGCGGAGATCGAGAAGGGACCTTTATGAACACTGAAGCTTTCTTT. Drawing the rest from reference TRBV5-1 and TRBJ1-1, the complete variable domain is KAGVTQTPRYLIKTRGQQVTLSCSPISGHRSVSWYQQTPGQGLQFLFEYFSETQRNKGNFPGRFSGRQFSNSRSEMNVSTLELGDSALYLCASGDREGTFMNTEAFFGQGTRLTVV.

This clonotype appeared a few times. This chain uses TRBV12-3 or TRBV12-4 with TRBJ2-2; D unclear. V lost 7 bases and J lost 8, with 17 bases in between. CDR3 length equals 14 residues. CDR3 in amino acids: CASTINGGKGELFF. DNA of the CDR3: TGTGCCAGCACTATTAATGGTGGTAAGGGGGAGCTGTTTTTT.

In this sample, this clonotype turned up a few times. The junction departs from germline at one end; a sequencing error may be responsible. V and J are TRBV7-9 and TRBJ1-1; D is possibly TRBD1 (5 bases). CDR3 length: 13 amino acids. Looked up from germline, CDR1 is SEHNR and CDR2 is FQNEAQ (reference sequence). The CDR3 DNA follows: TGTGCCAGCATCTTAACAGGAGGGACTGAAGCTTTCTTT. Amino acids: CASILTGGTEAFF.

This clonotype was found a few times. The chain has TRBV4-1 and TRBJ1-1, with D unclear. Germline assignment: CDR1 MGHRA and CDR2 YSYEKL. The CDR3 length is 12 residues. The germline V and J ends were trimmed by 4 bases and 14 bases, with 17 bases remaining between them. The CDR3: CASSPGDGMGFF. The CDR3 DNA reads as TGCGCCAGCAGCCCCGGGGATGGGATGGGGTTCTTT.

DNA of the CDR3: TGCAGTGCTAGTCTGACAGACTATGGCTACACCTTC. Protein sequence: CSASLTDYGYTF. The chain links TRBV20-1 to TRBJ1-2; maybe TRBD1 (5 bases). The germline gives CDR1 DFQATT, CDR2 SNEGSKA (reference sequence). CDR3 length: 12 residues. V lost 3 bases and J lost 3, with 8 bases in between.

In this sample, this clonotype turned up a few times. The chain is built from TRBV28 and TRBJ1-2; D ambiguous. Trimming removed 1 base at V and 6 bases at J, with 12 bases between. The CDR3 runs to 14 residues. Germline-derived CDR1 and CDR2 are MDHEN and SYDVKM. The CDR3 coding sequence is TGTGCCAGCAGTTTATCCCCTCACTCGAATGGCTACACCTTC. It translates to CASSLSPHSNGYTF.

This clonotype was observed a few times. J is TRBJ1-2 and V is TRBV7-2, with TRBD1 as a possible D gene (6 bases). Trimming shortened V by 5 bases and J by 4 bases, and 11 bases separated the two germline ends. Looked up from germline, CDR1 is SGHTA and CDR2 is FQGNSA. The CDR3 is 13 residues long. As DNA, the CDR3 is TGTGCCAGCAGCCCCGAAGGGGGCTATGGCTACACCTTC. Translated, it gives CASSPEGGYGYTF.

This chain links TRBV29-1 with TRBJ1-1, with a weak D call TRBD1 (6 bases). This CDR3 contains 12 residues. Germline V gene lookup returns CDR1 SQVTM and CDR2 ANQGSEA. The V end was cut by 2 bases, the J end by 11 bases, with 15 bases between. DNA for the CDR3: TGCAGCGTTGAATCCGGTCAGGGGCAGGCTTTCTTT. Translation gives CSVESGQGQAFF.

The gene calls are TRBV18 and TRBJ1-3, with TRBD1 identical over 9 bases. V lost 2 bases, J lost 4 bases, and 6 bases stayed unmatched. The CDR3 length is 16 residues. The germline V gene encodes CDR1 KGHSH and CDR2 LQKENI. CDR3 bases: TGTGCCAGCTCACCAAGAACGGGACAGGGAGGAAACACCATATATTTT. This sequence encodes CASSPRTGQGGNTIYF.

This clonotype came up a few times. CDR3 coding DNA: TGTGCCGTAAAAAGAAGCTCTGGAAACACCATATATTTT. This codes for CAVKRSSGNTIYF. V gene TRBV6-5 combines with J gene TRBJ1-3; D call uncertain. Germline values: CDR1 MNHEY, CDR2 SVGAGI. The CDR3 totals 13 residues. V lost 11 bases and J lost 0, with 11 bases in between.

This clonotype was seen once. The V call is TRBV25-1, the J call TRBJ2-5, with D maybe TRBD2 (5 bases). CDR3 length: 16 amino acids. CDR1 and CDR2 from the germline V gene are MGHDK and SYGVNS. Trimming stripped 3 bases from V and 4 bases from J, with 18 bases between. The CDR3 region has the DNA TGTGCCAGCAGTGAGAGAGGGCTAATAGGAGGAGAGACCCAGTACTTC. This sequence encodes CASSERGLIGGETQYF.